A selection of T cell receptor beta chains follows, all from one sample in a study of breast tumors, draining lymph nodes, adjacent tissues. In TCRdb, the multiplex PCR reads were re-called with MiXCR into one record per CDR3 protein. The sample has about 170,000 distinct CDR3 sequences; around a third are singletons. Sequences were obtained from axillary lymph node tissue. These receptors were taken from a female donor with breast cancer. Some clones in this sample may be carry-over from other donors' samples. CDR3s include the opening cysteine and the closing phenylalanine or tryptophan. The D gene is left open where the match is weak. Not every row has a clone size; where given, it reads once, few, many or a size class.

TRBD1	TRBV5-6	many	TRBJ2-7	CASSRVATGGVYEQYF	TGTGCCAGCAGCCGGGTCGCGACAGGGGGCGTCTACGAGCAGTACTTC
-	TRBV7-6	many	TRBJ2-5	CASSLTGGIPQETQYF	TGTGCCAGCAGCTTAACGGGTGGAATTCCCCAAGAGACCCAGTACTTC
TRBD1	TRBV20-1	many	TRBJ2-1	CSASGTGWGEQFF	TGCAGTGCTAGCGGGACAGGTTGGGGTGAGCAGTTCTTC
-	TRBV2	many	TRBJ1-1	CASGGTEAFF	TGTGCCAGCGGTGGCACTGAAGCTTTCTTT
-	TRBV6-5	many	TRBJ2-5	CASSYDGTQETQYF	TGTGCCAGCAGTTACGACGGGACCCAAGAGACCCAGTACTTC
TRBD2	TRBV6-2/TRBV6-3	-	TRBJ2-7	CASSHGGGAYEQYF	TGTGCCAGCAGTCACGGGGGGGGTGCCTACGAGCAGTACTTC
-	TRBV29-1	many	TRBJ2-1	CSVEMTEQFF	TGCAGCGTTGAAATGACTGAGCAGTTCTTC
-	TRBV4-3	many	TRBJ1-6	CASSQENSPLHF	TGCGCCAGCAGCCAAGAAAATTCACCCCTCCACTTT
-	TRBV11-2	-	TRBJ1-2	CASSDTLRDNEDRYGYTF	TGTGCCAGCAGCGACACCCTACGAGACAATGAGGATCGGTACGGCTACACCTTC
-	TRBV19	many	TRBJ2-1	CASSTTGEVRNEQFF	TGTGCCAGTAGTACAACGGGGGAGGTTCGCAATGAGCAGTTCTTC
-	TRBV19	many	TRBJ1-4	CASSNAATTNEKLFF	TGTGCCAGTAGTAACGCCGCAACAACTAATGAAAAACTGTTTTTT
-	TRBV6-1	many	TRBJ1-2	CASRAGHSNYGYTF	TGTGCCAGCAGGGCCGGGCACAGTAACTATGGCTACACCTTC
-	TRBV11-2	-	TRBJ1-1	CASSLRSEAFF	TGTGCCAGCAGCTTAAGGAGTGAAGCTTTCTTT
TRBD1	TRBV19	many	TRBJ1-5	CASNRGRGVLDQPQHF	TGTGCCAGTAACAGGGGGAGGGGAGTTTTGGATCAGCCCCAGCATTTT
-	TRBV11-2	-	TRBJ2-6	CASSRPEGTALTF	TGTGCCAGCAGCCGCCCTGAGGGCACCGCCCTGACTTTC
-	TRBV5-6	many	TRBJ2-5	CASSGTSVQETQYF	TGTGCCAGCAGCGGGACATCGGTCCAAGAGACCCAGTACTTC
-	TRBV11-2	many	TRBJ2-2	CASSFPYTGELFF	TGTGCCAGCAGCTTCCCTTACACCGGGGAGCTGTTTTTT
TRBD1	TRBV12-3/TRBV12-4	many	TRBJ2-2	CASKTWRTGGGGNTGELFF	TGTGCCAGCAAAACCTGGAGGACAGGGGGCGGAGGGAACACCGGGGAGCTGTTTTTT
-	TRBV30	many	TRBJ2-2	CAWSVGFGELFF	TGTGCCTGGAGTGTAGGGTTCGGGGAGCTGTTTTTT
TRBD2	TRBV24-1	medium-sized	TRBJ2-2	CATRTSGGRDTGELFF	TGTGCCACCAGGACGTCTGGCGGGAGGGACACCGGGGAGCTGTTTTTT
-	TRBV20-1	-	TRBJ2-7	CSARDRSEYEQYF	TGCAGTGCTAGAGATCGGTCAGAATACGAGCAGTACTTC
TRBD2	TRBV12-3/TRBV12-4	many	TRBJ2-5	CASSPPSTSGSETQYF	TGTGCCAGCAGCCCCCCCTCGACTAGCGGGAGCGAGACCCAGTACTTC
TRBD2	TRBV2	many	TRBJ2-5	CASSEALAVSVQYF	TGTGCCAGCAGTGAAGCACTAGCGGTTTCAGTCCAGTACTTC
-	TRBV6-6	many	TRBJ2-5	CASSYDPSGETQYF	TGTGCCAGCAGTTACGACCCCAGCGGCGAGACCCAGTACTTC
-	TRBV6-1	-	TRBJ1-4	CASSMGDLPQLFF	TGTGCCAGCAGTATGGGAGATCTTCCCCAACTGTTTTTT
-	TRBV7-9	many	TRBJ2-6	CASSEVTGANVLTF	TGTGCCAGCAGCGAAGTAACTGGGGCCAACGTCCTGACTTTC
TRBD2	TRBV7-6	many	TRBJ2-1	CASSSEPGLGANEQFF	TGTGCCAGCAGCTCCGAACCGGGACTAGGAGCGAATGAGCAGTTCTTC
-	TRBV5-6	-	TRBJ1-4	CASSLFDSSVEKLFF	TGTGCCAGCAGCCTATTCGACTCGTCCGTCGAAAAACTGTTTTTT